This TCR beta chain emerged from a study of shared clonotypes between healthy human individuals. Trimming left V 2 bases short and J 1 base short, with 15 bases between. Germline assignment: CDR1 SGHDT and CDR2 YYEEEE. This CDR3 has 16 residues. Note on this clone: As yet, its antigen is unknown.

Naive CD8 cells were CD45RO-negative, positively selected for CCR7, excluding terminally differentiated effector memory CD45RA+ cells. Overall study findings and caveats: For naive CD4 cells, approximately 5% of clonotypes were shared across a handful of donors.

Assay execution took place at the deep level. Profiled with immunoSEQ multiplex PCR; TCRdb holds only in-frame clones, not every one. The sample includes about 2.1 million clones, 90% to 95% of them seen just once. Sample: naive CD8+ T cells from PBMCs. The origin of this receptor is a man aged 18 to 30 in good health. Some clones in this sample may be carry-over from other donors' samples. The chain carries TRBV5-6 and TRBJ2-5; no reliable D call. The CDR3 region has the DNA TGTGCCAGCAGCTTAGGATATGAGCAGATCCAAGAGACCCAGTACTTC. It specifies CASSLGYEQIQETQYF.